These 13 T cell receptor beta chains came from one sample sequenced in a study of tumor-infiltrating lymphocytes in primary liver carcinoma. With a constant-region primer, TCR beta cDNA was made from approximately 520 ng of total RNA. Each TCR beta library was derived from three nested multiplex PCR rounds that employed slightly modified ARM-PCR. TRBV1-TRBV30 forward primers and a C-beta reverse primer were used in the first two PCR rounds, which each ran for about 11 cycles. TCRdb called the multiplex PCR reads again in MiXCR, with one record for every CDR3 protein. The sample lists fewer than 30,000 distinct CDR3 sequences, nearly 80% occurring once. It was from roughly 20-30 mg of unsorted bulk tissue that RNA and DNA were co-extracted. The sample was liver tumor tissue from sampling region 3. The subset here: tumor region T3, left-lateral pole. The receptors here all came from a middle-aged man with primary liver carcinoma and hepatitis B virus infection.

This clonotype is categorized as hyperexpanded. This sequence joins TRBV5-5 and TRBJ2-1; 8 nucleotides agree with TRBD1. From germline, CDR1 is SGHKS and CDR2 YYEKEE (reference sequence). Trimming took 4 bases from V and 1 from J; bases not matched to a gene: 4. The CDR3 is 15 amino acids. The CDR3 region is CASSPGQGSYNEQFF. In DNA, the CDR3 is TGTGCCAGCAGCCCTGGACAGGGTTCCTACAATGAGCAGTTCTTC.

This clonotype came up a few times. The V call is TRBV10-1, the J call TRBJ2-7; weak D call: TRBD2 (5 bases). CDR1 and CDR2 (germline): WNHNN, SYGVQD (reference sequence). V shed 8 bases and J shed 9 bases, with 20 bases lying between them. This CDR3 has 13 residues. CDR3 region: CASGAGQTVGQYF. The DNA of the CDR3 is TGCGCCAGCGGTGCGGGTCAAACAGTGGGGCAGTACTTC.

With respect to this clonotype: A read error may account for a junction end that differs from germline. The genes are TRBV5-1 and TRBJ2-2, with a weak D call TRBD2 (5 bases). Germline CDR1 SGHRS, CDR2 YFSETQ. The CDR3 is 16 residues long. Here the CDR3 DNA reads TGCGTCAGCAGCTTGGATACGGGGTTCGGCACTGGGGAGCTGTTTTTT. Residues: CVSSLDTGFGTGELFF.

With respect to this clonotype: A much more abundant neighbour one base away suggests this may be a read error. The J gene is TRBJ1-2, the V gene TRBV11-2; perhaps TRBD1 as D (5 bases). The CDR3 runs to 16 residues. V lost 5 bases, J lost 5 bases, and 21 bases lay in between. Germline V gene data show CDR1 as SGHAT and CDR2 as FQNNGV. The CDR3 region has the DNA TGTGCCAGCAGCCCGCGGGGCGGCGATTGGGAATATGGCTACACCTTC. It yields the protein CASSPRGGDWEYGYTF.

This chain joins TRBV4-1 and TRBJ1-6; no reliable D call. V gave up 9 bases and J gave up 8 bases, with 23 bases separating them. This CDR3 spans 16 amino acids. The germline V gene has CDR1 MGHRA and CDR2 YSYEKL. The CDR3 region is CASSNHLQRADSPLHF. DNA for the CDR3: TGCGCCAGTAGCAACCACCTACAGAGGGCGGATTCACCCCTCCACTTT.

On this clonotype: A much larger clone lies a single base off, so this may be a read error. The chain has TRBV10-3 and TRBJ2-7; 10 nucleotides match TRBD2. V lost 6 bases, J lost 9 bases, and 17 bases stayed unmatched. This CDR3 contains 16 residues. Looked up from germline, CDR1 is ENHRY and CDR2 is SYGVKD. The CDR3 protein is CAISRGALAGFYGQYF. In DNA form, the CDR3 reads TGTGCCATCAGCCGGGGGGCACTAGCGGGATTCTATGGGCAGTACTTC.

V gene TRBV11-2 combines with J gene TRBJ2-7, with TRBD1 identical over 7 bases. CDR1 is SGHAT, CDR2 FQNNGV, per germline. Trimming cost V 3 bases and J 4 bases; bases outside gene matches: 9. This CDR3 is built from 15 residues. In DNA, the CDR3 is TGTGCCAGCAGCTTTGTGACAGGGACCCAGTACGAGCAGTACTTC. The encoded protein is CASSFVTGTQYEQYF.

In regard to this clonotype: One junction end does not reproduce the germline sequence, and a read error may be involved. The chain joins TRBV11-2 to TRBJ2-5; 7 bases are shared with TRBD1. Germline CDR1 and CDR2: SGHAT and FQNNGV. This CDR3 spans 16 amino acids. The CDR3 DNA is TGTACCAGCAGCCGAACTTCTGGCAGGGGGAAAGAGACCCAGTACTTC. Translation: CTSSRTSGRGKETQYF.

With respect to this clonotype: The final CDR3 position lacks the conserved phenylalanine or tryptophan, pointing to a likely read error. The V gene is TRBV5-6, the J gene TRBJ1-2, with 8 bases matching TRBD1. The CDR3 contains 13 residues. Germline V CDR1 and CDR2: SGHDT, YYEEEE. CDR3 nucleotide sequence: TGTGTCAGCAGCTCGGTTGGGACAGGAGGCTACACCTTA. Its translation: CVSSSVGTGGYTL.

This sequence joins TRBV29-1 and TRBJ2-7, with D tentatively TRBD2 (6 bases). This CDR3 has 12 residues. Germline V gene sequence: CDR1 SQVTM, CDR2 ANQGSEA. The CDR3 loop reads CGITSISYEQYF. In nucleotides, the CDR3 is TGCGGCATTACTAGCATCTCCTACGAGCAGTACTTC.

With respect to this clonotype: It is likely a read error, because the conserved phenylalanine at the end of the CDR3 is missing. The chain is built from TRBV11-2 and TRBJ2-5; TRBD2 is a possible D gene (5 bases). The CDR3 loop spans 16 amino acids. Germline CDR1 SGHAT, CDR2 FQNNGV. The CDR3 DNA reads TGTGTCAGCAGCCTAACTCCTGGCGGGTGGAAAGAGACCCAGTACTTA. This encodes CVSSLTPGGWKETQYL.

About this clonotype: At one of its ends the junction is not consistent with the germline gene, which may arise from a read error. The chain combines TRBV4-2 with TRBJ2-3; tentatively, D is TRBD2 (6 bases). CDR1 is LGHNA and CDR2 is YNFKEQ in the germline V gene. The CDR3 spans 18 residues. The CDR3 sequence: CVSNQVALLPGATDTQYF. The CDR3 nucleotides read TGTGTCAGCAACCAAGTGGCGCTTCTACCGGGAGCGACAGATACGCAGTATTTT.

Of note for this clonotype: One end of the junction varies from germline; a read error may be responsible. The V and J genes are TRBV11-1 and TRBJ2-5; TRBD2 matches 8 bases. The germline CDR1 and CDR2 sequences are SGHAT and FQDESV (reference sequence). This CDR3 is built from 12 residues. CDR3 in amino acids: CASGGGQEIHYF. The CDR3 DNA sequence: TGCGCCAGCGGGGGCGGACAAGAGATCCATTACTTC.